The present TCR beta chain was sequenced within a study of blood T cell repertoires in COVID-19. This clone was detected once. Here immunoSEQ multiplex PCR was the method, and the copy in TCRdb shows in-frame clones only, minus some. The table lists just over 250,000 clones, around 80% of them singletons. V trimming: 5 bases; J trimming: 3 bases; junction bases outside the gene matches: 10. The CDR3 length is 16 residues. Germline lookup yields CDR1 SGDLS and CDR2 YYNGEE. Sequences were obtained from PBMCs or T cells enriched from blood (not recorded which). The chain couples TRBV9 to TRBJ1-5; 8 bases are a match to TRBD1. The TCR originated in a man aged 25 to 45 with acute COVID-19. CDR3 coding DNA: TGTGCCAGCAGTATGGGAACAGGGGGTGTCAATCAGCCCCAGCATTTT. Its translation: CASSMGTGGVNQPQHF.